This T cell receptor (beta chain) was documented in a study of vaccination effects on CD4 cells after COVID-19. Study-wide context: After about 2 million PBMC were placed in each well, they were cultured with approximately 10 IU/ml IL-2 and approximately 9.6 ug/ml peptides.

This CDR3 is 13 amino acids long. Trimming at V came to 5 bases and at J to 4 bases, leaving 3 bases not matched to a gene. General study results and limits: Convalescent patients were few in the study, and early post-infection timepoints were absent.

This clone was counted a few times. Its cognate antigen is unknown. A 10-day culture period preceded the isolation of CD4+ T cells. Some clones are missing from TCRdb's copy, which holds only in-frame ones; the method was immunoSEQ multiplex PCR. The sample records some 31,000 clones, approximately 70% being singletons. The sample was CD4+ T cells from PBMCs cultured without peptide, taken before COVID-19 vaccination. The source is a human donor who received a COVID-19 vaccine. The chain uses TRBV12-3 or TRBV12-4 and TRBJ1-2; 8 nucleotides align to TRBD1. CDR3 in DNA: TGTGCCAGCAGTGGGGGACAGGCCTATGGCTACACCTTC. Translating it yields CASSGGQAYGYTF.